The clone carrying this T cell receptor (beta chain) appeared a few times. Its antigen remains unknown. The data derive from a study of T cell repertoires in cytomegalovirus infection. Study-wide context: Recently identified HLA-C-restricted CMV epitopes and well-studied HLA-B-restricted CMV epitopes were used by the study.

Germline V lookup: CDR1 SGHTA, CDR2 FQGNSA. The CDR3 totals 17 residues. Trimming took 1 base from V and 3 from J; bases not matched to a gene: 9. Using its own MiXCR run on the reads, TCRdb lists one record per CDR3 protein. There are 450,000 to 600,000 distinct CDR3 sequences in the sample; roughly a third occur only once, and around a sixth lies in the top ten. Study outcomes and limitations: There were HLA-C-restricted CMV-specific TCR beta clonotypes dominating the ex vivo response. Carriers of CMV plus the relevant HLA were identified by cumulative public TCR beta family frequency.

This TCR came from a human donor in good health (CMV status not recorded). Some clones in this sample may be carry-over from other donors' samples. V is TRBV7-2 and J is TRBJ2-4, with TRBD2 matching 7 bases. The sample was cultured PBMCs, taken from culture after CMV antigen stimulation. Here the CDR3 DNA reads TGTGCCAGCAGCTTAGGTAGCGGGCCTAATCACAAAAACATTCAGTACTTC. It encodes CASSLGSGPNHKNIQYF.